A single sample gave rise to the 27 T cell receptor beta chains below, sequenced in a study of shared clonotypes between healthy human individuals. Some clones are missing from TCRdb's copy, which holds only in-frame ones; the method was immunoSEQ multiplex PCR. The repertoire holds a few million clones, with over 85% as singletons. What was sequenced was naive CD4+ T cells sorted from blood. Subset of the sample: CD45RA+ positively selected. These receptors were collected from a man between 18 and 35 years old in good health.

The chain couples TRBV7-9 to TRBJ1-3, with D perhaps matching TRBD1 (6 bases). Germline V lookup: CDR1 SEHNR, CDR2 FQNEAQ (reference sequence). The V end lost 5 bases, the J end lost 0 bases, and 14 bases lay between the germline ends. The CDR3 is made up of 16 amino acids. This CDR3 reads CASSPRQESSGNTIYF. CDR3 coding DNA: TGTGCCAGCAGCCCGCGACAGGAGAGCTCTGGAAACACCATATATTTT.

This rearrangement joins TRBV29-1 to TRBJ1-2; 9 nucleotides match TRBD1. The CDR3 extends over 15 amino acids. V lost 2 bases to trimming and J lost 6 bases; unmatched junction nucleotides: 10. Germline CDR1 reads SQVTM; CDR2 reads ANQGSEA. The CDR3 DNA reads TGCAGCGTTGAATTGAACAGGGGGCTCGGAAATGGCTACACCTTC. Translating it yields CSVELNRGLGNGYTF.

The rearrangement joins TRBV11-3 to TRBJ2-7, with 9 bases matching TRBD2. Germline loops: CDR1 SGHNT, CDR2 YENEEA. V was clipped by 5 bases and J by 1 base; unmatched bases: 3. The CDR3 has 14 amino acids. The CDR3 sequence is CASSPSGISYEQYF. The CDR3 region has the DNA TGTGCCAGCAGCCCTAGCGGGATTTCCTACGAGCAGTACTTC.

J is TRBJ2-6 and V is TRBV5-1; 12 nucleotides line up with TRBD1. Trimming removed 4 bases from V and 2 bases from J; junction bases left unmatched: 7. Germline CDR1 reads SGHRS; CDR2 reads YFSETQ. The CDR3 contains 18 residues. CDR3 loop: CASSDRDRGQAGANVLTF. The CDR3 nucleotides read TGCGCCAGCAGCGACCGGGACAGGGGGCAAGCTGGGGCCAACGTCCTGACTTTC. Looking up the rest from reference TRBV5-1 and TRBJ2-6 gives the full variable domain: KAGVTQTPRYLIKTRGQQVTLSCSPISGHRSVSWYQQTPGQGLQFLFEYFSETQRNKGNFPGRFSGRQFSNSRSEMNVSTLELGDSALYLCASSDRDRGQAGANVLTFGAGSRLTVL.

This chain connects TRBV27 to TRBJ2-7; 11 bases are a match to TRBD1. The CDR3 spans 14 residues. V gave up 3 bases and J gave up 7 bases; unmatched junction bases: 5. The germline V gene encodes CDR1 MNHEY and CDR2 SMNVEV (reference sequence). CDR3 in amino acids: CASSFGTGGREQYF. CDR3 sequence (DNA): TGTGCCAGCAGTTTTGGGACAGGGGGTCGGGAGCAGTACTTC.

This clone was counted between two and nine times. The rearrangement joins TRBV5-1 to TRBJ1-6; 10 bases fit TRBD1. CDR3 length: 16 amino acids. V gave up 4 bases and J gave up 11 bases; unmatched junction bases: 12. Per the germline V gene, CDR1 is SGHRS and CDR2 is YFSETQ. The CDR3 region has the DNA TGCGCCAGCAGCGAGGTTATGGACAGGGGGAATCCACCCCTCCACTTT. Its translation is CASSEVMDRGNPPLHF.

The table lists this clone with a count of one. The CDR3 protein is CASSAPGTQYF. The CDR3 DNA sequence: TGTGCCAGTAGTGCCCCCGGTACCCAGTACTTC. This sequence joins TRBV19 and TRBJ2-5; the D is unclear. V was shortened by 5 bases and J by 8 bases, with 9 bases between the two germline ends. CDR1 and CDR2 from the germline V gene are LNHDA and SQIVND (reference sequence). The CDR3 extends over 11 amino acids.

The chain is built from TRBV6-5 and TRBJ2-7, with 10 bases matching TRBD1. In germline, CDR1 is MNHEY, CDR2 SVGAGI. This CDR3 region has 14 residues. The J segment lost 7 bases and the V segment lost 2 bases, leaving 5 bases of the junction unmatched. The CDR3 DNA is TGTGCCAGCAGTTACGGACAGGGGGGAGGAGAGCAGTACTTC. Translated: CASSYGQGGGEQYF.

The gene calls are TRBV18 and TRBJ2-2; TRBD1 matches at 7 bases. V lost 2 bases to trimming and J lost 3 bases; unmatched junction nucleotides: 0. The CDR3 runs 14 residues. The germline CDR1 and CDR2 sequences are KGHSH and LQKENI. This CDR3 is CASSPDRDTGELFF. CDR3 nucleotides: TGTGCCAGCTCACCAGACAGGGACACCGGGGAGCTGTTTTTT.

This clone has a single count. The rearrangement links TRBV18 to TRBJ2-3; TRBD2 agrees at 7 bases. V shed 1 base, J shed 7 bases, and the junction held 2 bases outside the gene matches. The CDR3 extends over 13 amino acids. Germline V gene sequence: CDR1 KGHSH, CDR2 LQKENI. CDR3 protein: CASSPQGLNTQYF. The CDR3 bases are TGTGCCAGCTCACCACAGGGACTAAATACGCAGTATTTT. The entire variable domain, with the rest obtained from reference TRBV18 and TRBJ2-3, is as follows: NAGVMQNPRHLVRRRGQEARLRCSPMKGHSHVYWYRQLPEEGLKFMVYLQKENIIDESGMPKERFSAEFPKEGPSILRIQQVVRGDSAAYFCASSPQGLNTQYFGPGTRLTVL.

The gene calls are TRBV28 and TRBJ1-3, with 7 bases that match TRBD1. V was pared by 6 bases and J by 0 bases, with 2 bases of the junction left unmatched. This CDR3 is built from 14 residues. Looked up from germline, CDR1 is MDHEN and CDR2 is SYDVKM. The CDR3 reads CASSGQDSGNTIYF. Written as DNA, the CDR3 is TGTGCCAGCAGCGGACAGGACTCTGGAAACACCATATATTTT.

The sample holds one count of this clone. The chain joins TRBV11-2 to TRBJ1-2, with D uncertain. Per the germline V gene, CDR1 is SGHAT and CDR2 is FQNNGV. V lost 2 bases and J 8 bases, leaving 21 bases between the germline ends. This CDR3 is built from 16 residues. The DNA for the CDR3 is TGTGCCAGCAGCTTAACGGTGAGGGAGTTGATGAGCGGCTACACCTTC. Residues: CASSLTVRELMSGYTF.

The J gene is TRBJ2-3, the V gene TRBV2; tentative D call: TRBD1 (5 bases). V was shortened by 7 bases and J by 2 bases, with 13 bases between the two germline ends. The CDR3 runs to 14 residues. The V gene's germline CDR1 is SNHLY and CDR2 FYNNEI. In nucleotides, the CDR3 is TGTGCCAGCAAAATGCAGGGATACACAGATACGCAGTATTTT. This codes for CASKMQGYTDTQYF.

Note on this clone: Additional DNA sequences in this sample encode the identical CDR3. This chain joins TRBV7-2 and TRBJ2-5, with 8 bases lining up with TRBD2. This CDR3 region has 15 residues. Germline assignment: CDR1 SGHTA and CDR2 FQGNSA. With 0 bases clipped from V and 2 bases from J, the junction kept 2 bases outside the gene matches. CDR3 coding DNA: TGTGCCAGCAGCTTAGCTCGCGGGGGGCAAGAGACCCAGTACTTC. Its translation: CASSLARGGQETQYF.

The chain has TRBV7-9 and TRBJ2-1; 10 bases line up with TRBD2. V lost 4 bases and J lost 8; bases outside the gene matches: 5. Looked up from germline, CDR1 is SEHNR and CDR2 is FQNEAQ (reference sequence). CDR3 length equals 14 residues. In DNA, the CDR3 is TGTGCCAGCAGCTACTCCGGGACTAGCGATGAGCAGTTCTTC. Translating it yields CASSYSGTSDEQFF.

The rearrangement uses TRBV6-6 and TRBJ2-1; TRBD2 aligns across 9 bases. Unmatched junction bases numbered 10, after V lost 6 bases and J lost 7 bases. The CDR3 is 15 amino acids. Germline CDR1 and CDR2: MNHNY and SVGAGI (reference sequence). The CDR3 loop is CASRDTGLAKNEQFF. DNA for the CDR3: TGTGCCAGCAGAGACACGGGACTAGCTAAAAATGAGCAGTTCTTC.

The rearrangement joins TRBV28 to TRBJ2-6; D tentatively fits TRBD1 or TRBD2 (6 bases each). Germline CDR1 is MDHEN and CDR2 is SYDVKM. This CDR3 is built from 15 residues. V lost 8 bases and J lost 2, with 13 bases in between. CDR3 in amino acids: CASQTGRTGANVLTF. The CDR3 nucleotides are TGTGCCAGCCAAACAGGGAGGACTGGGGCCAACGTCCTGACTTTC.

The V gene is TRBV10-3, the J gene TRBJ2-2; 14 bases are shared with TRBD2. The CDR3 is made up of 22 amino acids. Looked up from germline, CDR1 is ENHRY and CDR2 is SYGVKD. Trimming cost V 2 bases and J 4 bases; bases outside gene matches: 18. As DNA, the CDR3 is TGTGCCATCAGTGAGGCTGTCAGACTAGCGGGAGGGCCTTCCCGAGCCACCGGGGAGCTGTTTTTT. Translating gives CAISEAVRLAGGPSRATGELFF.

The chain uses TRBV2 and TRBJ2-7; 9 bases line up with TRBD1. Germline CDR1 reads SNHLY; CDR2 reads FYNNEI. The CDR3 covers 16 residues. V lost 4 bases, J lost 3 bases, and 10 bases stayed unmatched. As DNA, the CDR3 is TGTGCCAGCAGTGGGGGGACAGGGATCGGGATCTACGAGCAGTACTTC. Amino acid sequence: CASSGGTGIGIYEQYF.

The V and J genes are TRBV6-1 and TRBJ1-5, with D tentatively TRBD1 (6 bases). Trimming removed 4 bases from V and 7 bases from J, with 11 bases in between. The CDR3 has 13 amino acids. Per the germline V gene, CDR1 is MNHNS and CDR2 is SASEGT. CDR3 amino acids: CASSVKGEQPQHF. The CDR3 nucleotides are TGTGCCAGCAGTGTTAAGGGGGAGCAGCCCCAGCATTTT.

A word on this clone: This sample includes further DNA sequences coding for the same CDR3. This chain connects TRBV10-3 to TRBJ2-5; D perhaps matches TRBD2 (5 bases). This CDR3 region has 12 residues. Trimming removed 8 bases at V and 2 bases at J, with 9 bases between. From germline, CDR1 is ENHRY and CDR2 SYGVKD. Here the CDR3 reads CAIGGIQETQYF. The DNA for the CDR3 is TGTGCCATCGGAGGAATACAAGAGACCCAGTACTTC.

This clone is a singleton in its sample. The rearrangement joins TRBV7-9 to TRBJ2-5; D is unresolved. The length of the CDR3 is 17 residues. CDR1 and CDR2 from the germline V gene are SEHNR and FQNEAQ (reference sequence). The V end lost 4 bases, the J end lost 1 base, and 19 bases lay between the germline ends. Here the CDR3 reads CASSSRALRHRQETQYF. DNA for the CDR3: TGTGCCAGCAGCTCTAGAGCCCTGAGACACCGCCAAGAGACCCAGTACTTC.

This sequence joins TRBV6-5 and TRBJ2-7, with a weak D call TRBD1 (5 bases). Germline V gene lookup returns CDR1 MNHEY and CDR2 SVGAGI. Trimming took off 5 bases at V and 1 base at J, with 15 bases between the two ends. The CDR3 sequence is 15 residues long. In nucleotides, the CDR3 is TGTGCCAGCAGTGCCGGGCAGGGTAGTTCCTACGAGCAGTACTTC. As protein: CASSAGQGSSYEQYF.

The chain recombines TRBV18 with TRBJ1-5; 7 bases fit TRBD1. This CDR3 comprises 15 residues. The germline CDR1 and CDR2 sequences are KGHSH and LQKENI. Trimming removed 3 bases from V and 6 bases from J; junction bases left unmatched: 8. In DNA form, the CDR3 reads TGTGCCAGCTCACCTGGGACAGACCCGGGTCAGCCCCAGCATTTT. Protein sequence: CASSPGTDPGQPQHF.

This clone was seen more than once but under ten times. V gene TRBV30 combines with J gene TRBJ1-4, with 7 bases matching TRBD1. The trim removed 5 bases at V and 3 bases at J, leaving 3 bases unmatched. Germline V lookup: CDR1 GTSNPN, CDR2 SVGIG (reference sequence). The CDR3 sequence is 13 residues long. Here the CDR3 reads CAWAGQPNEKLFF. For the CDR3, the DNA is TGTGCCTGGGCGGGACAGCCTAATGAAAAACTGTTTTTT.

The chain has TRBV4-1 and TRBJ2-2, with a possible D match to TRBD2 (6 bases). CDR1 MGHRA and CDR2 YSYEKL come from the germline V gene. The CDR3 contains 14 residues. Deletions cut 5 bases from V and 1 base from J, with 8 bases between. The CDR3 protein is CASSTRGNTGELFF. DNA of the CDR3: TGCGCCAGCAGCACGCGGGGGAACACCGGGGAGCTGTTTTTT.

The genes are TRBV6-1 and TRBJ2-1; 11 bases are shared with TRBD2. CDR1 is MNHNS and CDR2 is SASEGT in the germline V gene. The length of the CDR3 is 14 residues. The trim removed 6 bases at V and 4 bases at J, leaving 2 bases unmatched. CDR3: CASRIAGGYNEQFF. The CDR3 nucleotides read TGTGCCAGCAGAATAGCGGGGGGGTACAATGAGCAGTTCTTC.